One and the same sample provided the 10 T cell receptor beta chains below, sequenced in a study of cytomegalovirus exposure and HLA in healthy donors. Use of 60 Vbeta and 13 Jbeta primers characterized the PCR. TCRdb's table, derived via immunoSEQ multiplex PCR, lists solely in-frame clones and lacks some. There are under 90,000 clones in the sample, with about 13% held by the top ten. Material for sequencing was PBMCs. All receptors come from a man between 50 and 59 years old in good health and CMV-seropositive.

The CDR3 is CASSPATNYEQYF. CDR3 DNA: TGCGCCAGCAGCCCTGCGACTAACTACGAGCAGTACTTC. The chain joins TRBV4-1 to TRBJ2-7; D might be TRBD2 (5 bases). The germline V gene encodes CDR1 MGHRA and CDR2 YSYEKL. The CDR3 is made up of 13 amino acids. Trimming took off 4 bases at V and 3 bases at J, with 10 bases between the two ends.

J is TRBJ2-7 and V is TRBV6-5; D call uncertain. V was cut by 4 bases and J by 2 bases, with 18 bases left in between. Germline CDR1 reads MNHEY; CDR2 reads SVGAGI. CDR3 length equals 16 residues. The CDR3 region has the DNA TGTGCCAGCAGTTTATCAAGCGCGAGGATCGCCTACGAGCAGTACTTC. Protein: CASSLSSARIAYEQYF.

The V gene is TRBV6-1, the J gene TRBJ1-5, with TRBD1 identical over 9 bases. Trimming cost V 11 bases and J 6 bases; bases outside gene matches: 11. The CDR3 is made up of 14 amino acids. Germline V gene lookup returns CDR1 MNHNS and CDR2 SASEGT. CDR3 protein: CAVSGQGESQPQHF. In DNA form, the CDR3 reads TGTGCCGTCTCGGGACAGGGTGAGAGTCAGCCCCAGCATTTT.

The chain's CDR3 is CASSPAGVGEQYF. The CDR3 bases are TGTGCCAGCAGTCCAGCGGGGGTAGGGGAGCAGTACTTC. The gene calls are TRBV6-5 and TRBJ2-7, with 8 bases identical to TRBD2. CDR3 length: 13 amino acids. With 5 bases clipped from V and 7 bases from J, the junction kept 7 bases outside the gene matches. Germline V gene data show CDR1 as MNHEY and CDR2 as SVGAGI.

V gene TRBV25-1 combines with J gene TRBJ1-6; unclear D gene. Trimming pared 2 bases from V and 7 bases from J, leaving 9 bases between. The CDR3 runs to 14 residues. Germline V gene lookup returns CDR1 MGHDK and CDR2 SYGVNS. CDR3 sequence: CASSEPGLNSPLHF. CDR3 nucleotide sequence: TGTGCCAGCAGTGAACCAGGATTGAATTCACCCCTCCACTTT.

This chain links TRBV2 with TRBJ1-2; the match to TRBD1 covers 7 bases. J was trimmed by 2 bases and V by 7 bases; bases with no gene match: 1. Germline V gives CDR1 SNHLY, CDR2 FYNNEI. The CDR3 runs 12 residues. The CDR3 reads CASMGQNYGYTF. DNA for the CDR3: TGTGCCAGCATGGGACAGAACTATGGCTACACCTTC.

The genes are TRBV6-1 and TRBJ2-2; 11 nucleotides line up with TRBD1. CDR1 MNHNS and CDR2 SASEGT come from the germline V gene. The CDR3 consists of 15 residues. V was clipped by 3 bases and J by 13 bases; unmatched bases: 10. CDR3 loop: CASSEIGQGALGLFF. The CDR3 DNA reads as TGTGCCAGCAGTGAGATCGGACAGGGGGCCTTGGGGCTGTTTTTT.

The chain carries TRBV6-4 and TRBJ2-1, with TRBD1 as a possible D gene (6 bases). V lost 4 bases and J 10 bases, leaving 17 bases between the germline ends. CDR1 and CDR2 (germline): MRHNA, SNTAGT. This CDR3 region has 14 residues. CDR3 sequence reads: CASSVADFRGEQFF. For the CDR3, the DNA is TGTGCCAGCAGTGTCGCTGATTTCAGGGGAGAGCAGTTCTTC.

The genes are TRBV9 and TRBJ1-2; D unclear. The CDR3 sequence is 8 residues long. V was trimmed by 4 bases and J by 14 bases, leaving 6 bases between them. The germline V gene encodes CDR1 SGDLS and CDR2 YYNGEE. This chain's CDR3 is CASSPLTF. Written as DNA, the CDR3 is TGTGCCAGCAGCCCCCTTACCTTC.

The gene calls are TRBV5-4 and TRBJ2-7, with TRBD2 identical over 8 bases. Germline V lookup: CDR1 SGHNT, CDR2 YYREEE (reference sequence). CDR3 size: 16 residues. V lost 4 bases and J lost 0; bases outside the gene matches: 9. The CDR3 DNA reads TGTGCCAGCAGCCCGGGGGGGGCAGGGAGCTCCTACGAGCAGTACTTC. This encodes CASSPGGAGSSYEQYF.